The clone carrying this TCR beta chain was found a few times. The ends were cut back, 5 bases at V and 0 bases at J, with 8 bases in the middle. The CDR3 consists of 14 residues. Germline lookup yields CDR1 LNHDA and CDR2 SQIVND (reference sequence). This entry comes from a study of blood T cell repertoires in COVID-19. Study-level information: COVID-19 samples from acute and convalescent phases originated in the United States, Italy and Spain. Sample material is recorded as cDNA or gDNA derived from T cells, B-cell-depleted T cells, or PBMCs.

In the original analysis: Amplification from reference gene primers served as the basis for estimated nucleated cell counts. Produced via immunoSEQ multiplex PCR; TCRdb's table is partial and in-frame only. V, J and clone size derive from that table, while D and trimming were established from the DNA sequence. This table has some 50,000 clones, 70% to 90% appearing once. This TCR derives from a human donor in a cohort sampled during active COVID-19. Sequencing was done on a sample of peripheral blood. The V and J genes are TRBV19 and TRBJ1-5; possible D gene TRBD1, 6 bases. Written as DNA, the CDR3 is TGTGCCAGTAGTTACAGGGATAGCAATCAGCCCCAGCATTTT. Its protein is CASSYRDSNQPQHF.